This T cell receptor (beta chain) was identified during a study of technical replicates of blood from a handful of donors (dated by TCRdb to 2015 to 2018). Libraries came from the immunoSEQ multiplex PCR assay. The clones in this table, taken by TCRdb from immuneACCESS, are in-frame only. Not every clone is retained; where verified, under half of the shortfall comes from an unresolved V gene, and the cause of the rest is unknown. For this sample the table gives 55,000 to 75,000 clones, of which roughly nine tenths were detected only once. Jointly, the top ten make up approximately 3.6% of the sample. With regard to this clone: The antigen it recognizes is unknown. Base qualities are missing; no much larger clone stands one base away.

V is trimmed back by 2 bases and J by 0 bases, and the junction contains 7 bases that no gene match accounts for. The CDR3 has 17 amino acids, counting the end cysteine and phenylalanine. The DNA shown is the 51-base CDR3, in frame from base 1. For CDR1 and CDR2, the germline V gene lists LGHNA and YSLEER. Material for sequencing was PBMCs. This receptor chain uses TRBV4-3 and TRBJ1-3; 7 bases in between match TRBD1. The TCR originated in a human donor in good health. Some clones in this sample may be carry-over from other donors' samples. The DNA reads TGCGCCAGCAGCCAAACCTACAGGGGCTTCTCTGGAAACACCATATATTTT. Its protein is CASSQTYRGFSGNTIYF.